This section outlines one TCR beta chain sequence together with its context. The antigen it recognizes is unknown. Base qualities are not recorded, but no much larger clone differs from it by a single base. The data derive from a study of shared T cell receptors in the human thymus (dated by TCRdb to the early 2020s). Regarding the complete study: The study examined how self-reactive, shared T-cell receptor alpha chains are generated in the human thymus.

CDR1 and CDR2, per the germline V gene (reference sequence), are MNHEY and SMNVEV. The CDR3 runs 15 residues from the cysteine to the phenylalanine. Here the CDR3 DNA is all that survives: 45 bases in frame from base 1. Trimming takes 4 bases from V and 0 bases from J, and the germline ends sit 10 bases apart. The library was produced with the immunoSEQ multiplex PCR assay. TCRdb took over this immuneACCESS table, retaining in-frame rearrangements with V and J assigned. Such tables are incomplete; in checked studies, under half of the missing clones stem from an unresolved V gene, and the remainder is unexplained. This sample gives hundreds of thousands of clones in total; around three quarters of them show up just once. About 0.014% of the sample is taken by the ten largest. The same specimen was also included in a second study, on human thymus T cells. Per the second study: In Finland, the donors were immunologically healthy infants who were having open corrective cardiac surgery for congenital heart defects. Thymus tissue was obtained as surgical resects removed during corrective cardiac surgery. V and J gene segment usage appeared biased in both thymic and peripheral blood repertoires. The related research reported highly overlapping thymic TCR repertoires among unrelated individuals. The study described the TCR alpha and beta repertoires in eight or nine infant thymus samples and a few matching peripheral blood samples. Donor ages ranging from about 7 to 250 days were recorded, and several male and a couple of female infants were included in the cohort. After being mechanically released from the tissue, thymocytes were kept at -70 degrees C in pellets of about 8.5-32 million cells. A QIAsymphony instrument was used to extract genomic DNA from frozen cell pellets. Using the immunoSEQ multiplex PCR assay, the TCRB and TCRAD loci were amplified from a standardized quantity of quality-controlled genomic DNA. Amplicons spanned the V(D)J region at a length sufficient to cover the CDR3 and identify V and J genes. The amplicons were sequenced on an Illumina platform via the commercial immunoSEQ service. Corrections for primer bias and sequencing errors followed previously described methods, while TCRAD and TCRB definitions were based on the IMGT database. immunoSEQ Analyzer 3.0 and VDJTools were used for repertoire analysis, which covered basic statistics, V/J segment usage, diversity estimates, rarefaction and pairwise overlap. Chao1, ChaoE, Efron-Thisted, Shannon and inverse Simpson indices were used to estimate diversity, which was also estimated on datasets down-sampled to the smallest sample. Repertoire overlap used strict matching of CDR3 nucleotide sequence, V gene and J gene, with Jaccard-based multidimensional scaling clustering. On average, roughly 800,000 unique TCRB clonotypes were obtained from thymus samples, compared with approximately 80,000 from blood samples.

This TCR was sampled from a boy under two years old with a congenital heart defect. Donor details come from another sample of the same person, matched by shared clones. Recombination linked TRBV27 to TRBJ1-5, and perhaps TRBD1 as D gene, on 5 matching bases. Input material: thymocytes. The bases read TGTGCCAGCAGTTACAGGCCCCATAGCAATCAGCCCCAGCATTTT. This is translated as CASSYRPHSNQPQHF.